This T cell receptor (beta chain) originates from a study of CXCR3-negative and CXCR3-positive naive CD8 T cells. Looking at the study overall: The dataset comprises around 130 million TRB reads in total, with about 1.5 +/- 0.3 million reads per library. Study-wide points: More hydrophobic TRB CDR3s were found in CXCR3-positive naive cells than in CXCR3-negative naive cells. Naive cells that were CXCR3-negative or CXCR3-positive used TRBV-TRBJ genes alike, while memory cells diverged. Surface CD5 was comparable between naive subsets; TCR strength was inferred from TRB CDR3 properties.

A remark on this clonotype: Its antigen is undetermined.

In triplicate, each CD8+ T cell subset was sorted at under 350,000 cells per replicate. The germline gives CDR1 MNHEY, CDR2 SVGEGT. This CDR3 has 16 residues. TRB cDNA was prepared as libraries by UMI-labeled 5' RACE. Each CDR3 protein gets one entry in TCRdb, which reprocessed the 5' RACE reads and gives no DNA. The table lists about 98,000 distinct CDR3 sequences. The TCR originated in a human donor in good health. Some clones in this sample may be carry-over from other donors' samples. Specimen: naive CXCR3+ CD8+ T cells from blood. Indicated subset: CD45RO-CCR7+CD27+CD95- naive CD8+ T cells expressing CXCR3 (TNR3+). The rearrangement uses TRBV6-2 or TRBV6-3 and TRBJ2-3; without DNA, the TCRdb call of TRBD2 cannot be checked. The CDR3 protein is CASSSPGGPRGDTQYF.